The source of this T cell receptor beta chain is a study of lymphopenia after photon versus proton radiotherapy. Trimming took off 7 bases at V and 5 bases at J, with 17 bases between the two ends. Per the germline V gene, CDR1 is LNHDA and CDR2 is SQIVND (reference sequence). The CDR3 contains 14 residues. Findings and caveats of the study: Relative stability marked proton patients; photon patients lost diversity and naive cells. After lymphocyte nadir, photon-treated repertoires showed oligoclonal expansion, especially CD8+ Temra. Better survival with proton therapy was suggested as possible, not demonstrated. Post-nadir TCR diversity decline inversely tracked overall survival among those who died.

Produced via immunoSEQ multiplex PCR; TCRdb's table is partial and in-frame only. The data show tens of thousands of clones, with around 87% seen just once and roughly a tenth held by the top ten. In the case of this clone: Its matching antigen is unknown.

The specimen was peripheral blood, collected from a patient treated with proton-based radiotherapy. This TCR came from a man of 80 years or more with esophageal cancer. The V gene is TRBV19, the J gene TRBJ1-1; TRBD1 is a possible D gene (6 bases). The CDR3 here is CASTYIQGETEAFF. DNA for the CDR3: TGTGCCAGTACCTACATACAGGGAGAGACTGAAGCTTTCTTT.